This T cell receptor (beta chain) is drawn from a study of blood T cell repertoires in COVID-19 (dated by TCRdb to 2018 to 2020). With regard to the full study: Collaborator samples came from the United States, Italy and Spain and covered acute and convalescent phases of COVID-19. The material from the prospective study consisted of cDNA or gDNA derived from T cells, B-cell-depleted T cells, or PBMCs. Subjects who had been exposed to COVID-19, were actively infected with it, or had recovered from it provided the deeply sampled blood TCRbeta repertoires that made up the dataset. The repertoires were released in a freely available public database meant as a resource for research on the immune response to SARS-CoV-2. Samples were obtained from the ongoing ImmuneRACE study (first 160 participants) and from 1,200 or so subjects provided by 6 global collaborators. Sample metadata almost always included a de-identified subject ID, COVID-19 status, age in years and sex. Where available, HLA class I and class II types were taken from metadata supplied by the sample provider and were not determined by assay-based typing.

Each collaborating institution followed its own protocols to collect whole blood in K2EDTA tubes. For TCRbeta analysis, collaborators shipped samples as frozen whole blood, isolated PBMCs, or DNA extracted from either of those sample types. CDR1 is given as SEHNR and CDR2 as FQNEAQ, both from the germline V gene (reference sequence). Including the terminal cysteine and phenylalanine, the CDR3 comprises 15 residues. Only the CDR3 portion is preserved as DNA: 45 bases, with reading frame beginning at the first base. Here V drops 1 base and J drops 1 base, and the junction holds 1 base not matched to any gene. Of note for this clone: Its antigen is currently not known. Base qualities were left out, and no much larger clone turns up one base away.

The research as a whole found: Clinical and demographic metadata were provided uncurated, with the amount varying by source and participant.

TCRbeta CDR3 regions were amplified from genomic DNA using the immunoSEQ Assay, a bias-controlled multiplex PCR. As for how the authors treated the data: Within the assay, amplification of reference gene primers was used to estimate how many nucleated cells each sample contained. To quantify the absolute abundance of each unique TCRbeta CDR3 rearrangement, sequence reads were collapsed and filtered. For each sample, productive Simpson clonality was calculated as the square root of Simpson's diversity index across productive rearrangements. TCRdb obtained this table from immuneACCESS and retained in-frame rearrangements with V and J assigned. These tables miss some clones; where compared with another copy, unresolved V genes account for less than half of the shortfall, and the remainder is unexplained. V and J calls and clone size are those listed in that table; D and trimming were worked out from the DNA. Within this sample are 100,000 to 150,000 clones, with roughly 80% of them counted one time only. The ten largest clones take up about 1.5% of the sample.

The V and J genes are TRBV7-9 and TRBJ2-3, with 8 bases in between that match TRBD2. This clonotype originated in a man in his 60s with acute or convalescent COVID-19. What was sequenced was peripheral blood. The DNA sequence reads TGTGCCAGCAGCTTAGAACTAGCGGGCACAGATACGCAGTATTTT. Its product reads: CASSLELAGTDTQYF.